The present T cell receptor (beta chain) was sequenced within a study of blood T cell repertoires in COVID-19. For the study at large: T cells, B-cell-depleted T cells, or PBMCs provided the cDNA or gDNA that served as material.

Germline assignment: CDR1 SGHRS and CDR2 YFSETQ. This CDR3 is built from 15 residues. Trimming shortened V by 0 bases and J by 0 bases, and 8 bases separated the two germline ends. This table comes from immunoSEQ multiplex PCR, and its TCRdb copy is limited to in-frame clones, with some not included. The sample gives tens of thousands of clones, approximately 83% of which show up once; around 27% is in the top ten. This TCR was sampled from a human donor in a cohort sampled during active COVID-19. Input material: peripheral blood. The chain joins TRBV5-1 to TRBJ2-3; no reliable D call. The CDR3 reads CASSLETTSTDTQYF. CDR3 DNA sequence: TGCGCCAGCAGCTTGGAAACTACCAGCACAGATACGCAGTATTTT.